This T cell receptor beta chain stems from a study of T cells in Graves' hyperthyroidism and ophthalmopathy. The overall study: Peripheral blood was acquired at first diagnosis, ahead of any therapy whatsoever.

This CDR3 region has 18 residues. Looked up from germline, CDR1 is WNHNN and CDR2 is SYGVQD (reference sequence). The V segment lost 2 bases and the J segment 0 bases; nucleotides outside the gene matches: 10. TCR beta CDR3 region amplification was performed from RNA transcripts. During a first-round RT-PCR of the TCR CDR3, the HTBI primer set was used. TCRdb used MiXCR to reprocess the multiplex PCR reads, holding one entry per CDR3 protein. Here the sample spans around 350,000 distinct CDR3 sequences, approximately 15% being singletons. This clonotype was observed a handful of times. Investigators excluded patients with uncontrolled infection, other autoimmune disease, pregnancy or lactation. Each diagnosis drew on symptoms, thyroxine, TRAb, thyroid ultrasound and orbital computed tomography findings. Approximately 10 ml of fresh peripheral blood supplied the PBMCs.

The origin of this receptor is a woman under 40 with Graves' ophthalmopathy. Material for sequencing was blood. This rearrangement joins TRBV10-1 to TRBJ2-3; 8 bases agree with TRBD1. CDR3: CASSEPNTGQGSTDTQYF. CDR3 in DNA: TGCGCCAGCAGTGAGCCAAATACTGGACAGGGAAGCACAGATACGCAGTATTTT.